A single sample gave rise to the 23 T cell receptor beta chains below, sequenced in a study of blood T cell repertoires in COVID-19. Data came from immunoSEQ multiplex PCR; TCRdb stores just in-frame clones and leaves some out. The table records 75,000 to 80,000 clones, approximately 86% of them present only once. The sequencing input was peripheral blood. The receptors here all came from a human donor in a cohort sampled during active COVID-19.

The CDR3 DNA reads TGTGCCAGCAGGGACAGGTTCGGGGCGGATACGCAGTATTTT. This codes for CASRDRFGADTQYF. The rearrangement uses TRBV2 and TRBJ2-3, with TRBD1 matching 7 bases. Trimming removed 6 bases from V and 6 bases from J; junction bases left unmatched: 9. The CDR3 consists of 14 residues. Looked up from germline, CDR1 is SNHLY and CDR2 is FYNNEI.

The rearrangement uses TRBV9 and TRBJ2-6; no reliable D call. This CDR3 is built from 15 residues. V was trimmed by 0 bases and J by 3 bases, leaving 7 bases between them. Germline assignment: CDR1 SGDLS and CDR2 YYNGEE. CDR3 in DNA: TGTGCCAGCAGCGTAGTTGGGCATGGGGCCAACGTCCTGACTTTC. Its protein is CASSVVGHGANVLTF.

This rearrangement joins TRBV5-1 to TRBJ1-1; no clear D gene. The germline V gene has CDR1 SGHRS and CDR2 YFSETQ. The V and J ends lost 2 bases and 8 bases respectively, with 13 bases between them. This CDR3 comprises 13 residues. CDR3 bases: TGCGCCAGCAGCTTCTCATCCCCAGCGGAAGCTTTCTTT. Translation: CASSFSSPAEAFF.

V and J are TRBV6-2 or TRBV6-3 and TRBJ2-3; TRBD1 matches 7 bases. The V and J ends lost 4 bases and 4 bases, in that order; junction bases with no gene match: 5. The length of the CDR3 is 14 residues. Germline assignment: CDR1 MNHEY and CDR2 SVGEGT. The CDR3 sequence: CASSSGQLADTQYF. In DNA form, the CDR3 reads TGTGCCAGCAGTTCGGGACAGTTGGCAGATACGCAGTATTTT.

The gene calls are TRBV29-1 and TRBJ1-1, with a weak D call TRBD1 (6 bases). Per the germline V gene, CDR1 is SQVTM and CDR2 is ANQGSEA. The CDR3 length is 13 residues. The V gene lost 7 bases and the J gene lost 6 bases, with 18 bases spanning the gap. CDR3 DNA: TGCAGCGCCGGGCCGACAGGATTTTCTGAAGCTTTCTTT. Translated: CSAGPTGFSEAFF.

The rearrangement uses TRBV9 and TRBJ2-1; TRBD2 matches at 9 bases. Germline V gives CDR1 SGDLS, CDR2 YYNGEE. CDR3 length: 16 residues. After removal of 1 base from V and 4 bases from J, the junction contained 6 bases not matched to a gene. The DNA of the CDR3 is TGTGCCAGCAGCGTAATAGCGGGAGTCGAGTACAATGAGCAGTTCTTC. Its translation is CASSVIAGVEYNEQFF. Full variable domain (remainder filled in from reference TRBV9 and TRBJ2-1): DSGVTQTPKHLITATGQRVTLRCSPRSGDLSVYWYQQSLDQGLQFLIQYYNGEERAKGNILERFSAQQFPDLHSELNLSSLELGDSALYFCASSVIAGVEYNEQFFGPGTRLTVL.

This clone was detected only a few times. The rearrangement uses TRBV4-2 and TRBJ2-7, with TRBD1 matching 7 bases. Trimming removed 5 bases from V and 2 bases from J; junction bases left unmatched: 9. The germline CDR1 and CDR2 sequences are LGHNA and YNFKEQ. The CDR3 extends over 15 amino acids. CDR3 bases: TGTGCCAGCAGCTTATTTAGGACAGGACCCTACGAGCAGTACTTC. It translates to CASSLFRTGPYEQYF.

This chain connects TRBV5-6 to TRBJ1-2, with D unclear. Trimming pared 4 bases from V and 7 bases from J, leaving 14 bases between. Germline V gene lookup returns CDR1 SGHDT and CDR2 YYEEEE. The CDR3 loop spans 13 amino acids. The chain's CDR3 is CASSLVGGGGYTF. The CDR3 DNA sequence: TGTGCCAGCAGCCTCGTCGGAGGTGGTGGCTACACCTTC.

The rearrangement joins TRBV7-9 to TRBJ1-3, with D uncertain. This CDR3 is built from 17 residues. V lost 1 base, J lost 3 bases, and 16 bases lay in between. Looked up from germline, CDR1 is SEHNR and CDR2 is FQNEAQ (reference sequence). The CDR3: CASSLVFPGSYGNTIYF. In DNA form, the CDR3 reads TGTGCCAGCAGCTTAGTTTTTCCCGGTTCGTATGGAAACACCATATATTTT.

Here the CDR3 DNA reads TGTGCCAGTAGTAAGGGCGGGACAGGAAACCACGAGCAGTACTTC. It encodes CASSKGGTGNHEQYF. The genes are TRBV19 and TRBJ2-7, with 8 bases lining up with TRBD1. With 4 bases clipped from V and 5 bases from J, the junction kept 10 bases outside the gene matches. The CDR3 spans 15 residues. Germline CDR1 is LNHDA and CDR2 is SQIVND (reference sequence).

The chain recombines TRBV30 with TRBJ1-1; D uncertain. The CDR3 sequence is 12 residues long. V was cut by 1 base and J by 6 bases, with 9 bases left in between. Germline V gene data show CDR1 as GTSNPN and CDR2 as SVGIG (reference sequence). CDR3 DNA: TGTGCCTGGAGTGGGGGAGTCGCTGAAGCTTTCTTT. Its translation is CAWSGGVAEAFF.

This chain uses TRBV9 with TRBJ2-1, with D perhaps matching TRBD2 (6 bases). Trimming removed 0 bases from V and 10 bases from J, with 11 bases in between. The CDR3 length is 13 residues. CDR1 and CDR2 from the germline V gene are SGDLS and YYNGEE. CDR3 region: CASSVEEGREQFF. In DNA, the CDR3 is TGTGCCAGCAGCGTAGAGGAGGGCCGAGAGCAGTTCTTC.

This chain uses TRBV6-2 or TRBV6-3 with TRBJ1-1; 8 bases agree with TRBD1. Losses at the gene ends were 6 bases for V and 0 bases for J; bases not matched to a gene: 3. The germline gives CDR1 MNHEY, CDR2 SVGEGT. CDR3 length: 14 amino acids. The CDR3 coding sequence is TGTGCCAGCAGCTGGACAGGGTTGAACACTGAAGCTTTCTTT. Encoded protein: CASSWTGLNTEAFF.

Only a few counts were recorded for this clone. The rearrangement joins TRBV5-6 to TRBJ2-2; a weak D match, TRBD1 (6 bases). Germline V gives CDR1 SGHDT, CDR2 YYEEEE. The CDR3 spans 15 residues. With 4 bases removed from V and 3 bases from J, the gap between germline ends came to 13 bases. CDR3 nucleotides: TGTGCCAGCAGCCACAACAGGGAATACACCGGGGAGCTGTTTTTT. Its protein is CASSHNREYTGELFF.

The chain couples TRBV12-5 to TRBJ1-6; possible D gene TRBD1, 5 bases. V was shortened by 6 bases and J by 7 bases, with 10 bases between the two germline ends. The CDR3 covers 13 residues. Germline lookup yields CDR1 LGHNT and CDR2 FRNRAP. The CDR3 loop reads CASGPDRNSPLHF. CDR3 DNA: TGTGCTAGTGGCCCCGACAGAAATTCACCCCTCCACTTT.

This rearrangement joins TRBV18 to TRBJ2-3; the D gene is possibly TRBD1 (5 bases). V shed 0 bases and J shed 6 bases, with 19 bases lying between them. The CDR3 loop spans 17 amino acids. Germline V lookup: CDR1 KGHSH, CDR2 LQKENI. In DNA, the CDR3 is TGTGCCAGCTCACCACCGTTAGGGCAGGGCGATGGTGATACGCAGTATTTT. It codes for CASSPPLGQGDGDTQYF.

Only one count was recorded for this clone. V and J are TRBV5-1 and TRBJ2-7; 9 bases agree with TRBD1. Germline CDR1 SGHRS, CDR2 YFSETQ. This CDR3 comprises 15 residues. J was trimmed by 4 bases and V by 1 base; bases with no gene match: 6. The CDR3 reads CASSLSQGAGYEQYF. The CDR3 DNA reads TGCGCCAGCAGCTTGTCACAGGGGGCTGGATACGAGCAGTACTTC.

The V gene is TRBV7-3, the J gene TRBJ1-2; TRBD1 might be the D (6 bases). CDR1 and CDR2 (germline): SGHTA, FQGTGA. V lost 5 bases and J lost 2, with 9 bases in between. This CDR3 comprises 13 residues. The DNA for the CDR3 is TGTGCCAGCAGCGTCGACAGGAACTATGGCTACACCTTC. This encodes CASSVDRNYGYTF.

The chain recombines TRBV5-1 with TRBJ1-4; D is possibly TRBD1 (6 bases). Germline V gene lookup returns CDR1 SGHRS and CDR2 YFSETQ. The V end was cut by 2 bases, the J end by 8 bases, with 13 bases between. This CDR3 has 14 residues. The CDR3 here is CASSLQGHGEKLFF. In nucleotides, the CDR3 is TGCGCCAGCAGCTTACAGGGCCACGGGGAAAAACTGTTTTTT.

The chain uses TRBV10-1 and TRBJ2-7, with 10 bases fitting TRBD2. CDR1 is WNHNN, CDR2 SYGVQD, per germline (reference sequence). J gave up 4 bases and V 3 bases, and 6 bases lay outside the gene matches. The CDR3 is 15 residues long. In DNA, the CDR3 is TGCGCCAGCAGTGATACACGACTAGCGGGTTACGAGCAGTACTTC. Amino acids: CASSDTRLAGYEQYF.

The V call is TRBV2, the J call TRBJ1-2; TRBD1 aligns across 7 bases. CDR3 length: 12 residues. CDR1 is SNHLY, CDR2 FYNNEI, per germline. V shed 5 bases, J shed 8 bases, and the junction held 5 bases outside the gene matches. CDR3: CASSSTGRGYTF. CDR3 coding DNA: TGTGCCAGCAGTTCGACAGGGCGCGGCTACACCTTC.

This chain connects TRBV3-1 (or the pseudogene TRBV3-2) to TRBJ1-1; TRBD1 matches 7 bases. Trimming removed 3 bases from V and 7 bases from J; junction bases left unmatched: 2. Per the germline V gene, CDR1 is LGHDT and CDR2 is YNNKEL (reference sequence). The CDR3 spans 12 residues. The CDR3 protein is CASSHNRGEAFF. The DNA of the CDR3 is TGTGCCAGCAGCCATAACAGGGGTGAAGCTTTCTTT.

This chain links TRBV11-3 with TRBJ1-3; perhaps TRBD1 as D (6 bases). This CDR3 is built from 16 residues. Germline V gene lookup returns CDR1 SGHNT and CDR2 YENEEA. The V and J ends lost 5 bases and 0 bases respectively, with 14 bases between them. CDR3 DNA: TGTGCCAGCAGCCCAAGCTTACAGGGCTCTGGAAACACCATATATTTT. It codes for CASSPSLQGSGNTIYF. Complete variable domain (other parts from reference TRBV11-3 and TRBJ1-3): EAGVVQSPRYKIIEKKQPVAFWCNPISGHNTLYWYLQNLGQGPELLIRYENEEAVDDSQLPKDRFSAERLKGVDSTLKIQPAELGDSAVYLCASSPSLQGSGNTIYFGEGSWLTVV.